The T cell receptor (beta chain) described here comes from a study of blood T cell repertoires in COVID-19. Study-wide background: PBMCs, B-cell-depleted T cells, or T cells were the source of the cDNA or gDNA that made up the material.

The CDR3 consists of 17 residues. V shed 4 bases, J shed 2 bases, and the junction held 10 bases outside the gene matches. The germline gives CDR1 KGHDR, CDR2 SFDVKD. Under the authors' procedure: Researchers report that nucleated cell counts were estimated from reference gene primer amplification. Sequencing used immunoSEQ multiplex PCR; TCRdb keeps in-frame clones, though not all of them. V and J calls and clone size are copied from that table; D and trimming were computed from the DNA. The sample lists tens of thousands of clones; around 85% were seen once. The rearrangement uses TRBV24-1 and TRBJ2-3; 8 bases map to TRBD2. What was sequenced was peripheral blood. The receptor was isolated from a human donor in a cohort sampled during active COVID-19. The CDR3 DNA is TGTGCCACCAGTGACCCCCGGACTAGCCCAGACACAGATACGCAGTATTTT. Protein product: CATSDPRTSPDTDTQYF.